Shown below are 24 T cell receptor beta chains from a single sample sequenced in a study of radiotherapy plus CTLA-4 blockade in lung cancer. Generated by immunoSEQ multiplex PCR, the TCRdb table keeps only in-frame clones and is missing some. The sample yields tens of thousands of clones, about 75% seen once. Material: peripheral blood, obtained from a patient treated with radiotherapy plus ipilimumab. The receptors here all came from a human donor with non-small cell lung cancer who had stable disease on radiotherapy plus ipilimumab.

The CDR3 reads CATSRDIWPSNQPQHF. For the CDR3, the DNA is TGTGCCACCAGCAGAGATATATGGCCCAGCAATCAGCCCCAGCATTTT. The chain is built from TRBV15 and TRBJ1-5; D is ambiguous. V dropped 0 bases and J dropped 1 base, with 10 bases sitting between them. Germline V gives CDR1 LNHNV, CDR2 YYDKDF (reference sequence). This CDR3 is built from 16 residues.

This chain joins TRBV2 and TRBJ2-3; 9 nucleotides match TRBD1. The CDR3 runs to 15 residues. V shed 8 bases, J shed 3 bases, and the junction held 9 bases outside the gene matches. Germline CDR1 SNHLY, CDR2 FYNNEI. CDR3 sequence reads: CASGGQGIVTDTQYF. CDR3 sequence (DNA): TGTGCCAGCGGGGGACAGGGTATTGTTACAGATACGCAGTATTTT.

This chain links TRBV5-1 with TRBJ2-1; TRBD2 agrees at 7 bases. CDR1 is SGHRS and CDR2 is YFSETQ in the germline V gene. V lost 2 bases and J lost 4; bases outside the gene matches: 6. The CDR3 spans 15 residues. The CDR3 reads CASSLVAGVYNEQFF. DNA for the CDR3: TGCGCCAGCAGCTTAGTTGCGGGGGTTTACAATGAGCAGTTCTTC.

This chain joins TRBV10-3 and TRBJ2-5, with 7 bases that match TRBD2. The DNA end lines up better with TRBJ2-7; the J call may be wrong. The germline V gene encodes CDR1 ENHRY and CDR2 SYGVKD. This CDR3 contains 15 residues. The CDR3 protein is CAISEPGGSVYEQYF. The CDR3 DNA follows: TGTGCCATCAGTGAGCCCGGGGGGTCGGTATACGAGCAGTACTTC.

This clone was found a few times. This chain connects TRBV27 to TRBJ1-3; perhaps TRBD1 as D (5 bases). Germline V lookup: CDR1 MNHEY, CDR2 SMNVEV (reference sequence). The CDR3 extends over 19 amino acids. The germline V and J ends were trimmed by 4 bases and 0 bases, with 22 bases remaining between them. The CDR3 DNA reads as TGTGCCAGCAGTTCCCCCGAGGGACGTCGGAGGGTCTCTGGAAACACCATATATTTT. This sequence encodes CASSSPEGRRRVSGNTIYF.

Here the CDR3 reads CASSPGSYNEQFF. The CDR3 DNA follows: TGTGCCAGCAGTCCGGGTTCCTACAATGAGCAGTTCTTC. V and J are TRBV28 and TRBJ2-1; D is ambiguous. V was trimmed by 5 bases and J by 1 base, leaving 6 bases between them. This CDR3 comprises 13 residues. In germline, CDR1 is MDHEN, CDR2 SYDVKM.

The count of this clone is one. The chain has TRBV11-2 and TRBJ2-2; 11 bases line up with TRBD2. With V trimmed by 5 bases and J by 1 base, 12 bases remained unmatched. Germline V gives CDR1 SGHAT, CDR2 FQNNGV. The CDR3 extends over 19 amino acids. For the CDR3, the DNA is TGTGCCAGCAGCCCCCGGGGTAGCGGGGGGGCCCGGAACACCGGGGAGCTGTTTTTT. It encodes CASSPRGSGGARNTGELFF. Combining the CDR3 with reference TRBV11-2 and TRBJ2-2 gives the whole variable domain EAGVAQSPRYKIIEKRQSVAFWCNPISGHATLYWYQQILGQGPKLLIQFQNNGVVDDSQLPKDRFSAERLKGVDSTLKIQPAKLEDSAVYLCASSPRGSGGARNTGELFFGEGSRLTVL.

This clone was observed a handful of times. The rearrangement joins TRBV18 to TRBJ2-3; a weak D match, TRBD1 (5 bases). CDR3 size: 15 residues. V lost 6 bases, J lost 0 bases, and 13 bases lay in between. From germline, CDR1 is KGHSH and CDR2 LQKENI. The CDR3 DNA is TGTGCCAGCTCGCCCAACCCAGGGAGCACAGATACGCAGTATTTT. Protein product: CASSPNPGSTDTQYF.

V gene TRBV27 combines with J gene TRBJ1-2; D remains unclear. The CDR3 extends over 14 amino acids. V lost 0 bases and J 8 bases, leaving 13 bases between the germline ends. Per the germline V gene, CDR1 is MNHEY and CDR2 is SMNVEV (reference sequence). The CDR3 reads CASSLSGRPYGYTF. The CDR3 nucleotides read TGTGCCAGCAGTTTATCCGGGAGGCCATACGGCTACACCTTC.

This chain uses TRBV6-5 with TRBJ1-6, with 7 bases that match TRBD1. Trimming took 6 bases from V and 6 from J; bases not matched to a gene: 8. Germline-derived CDR1 and CDR2 are MNHEY and SVGAGI. CDR3 length: 15 residues. The CDR3 sequence is CASSPRRGLNSPLHF. The CDR3 DNA sequence: TGTGCCAGCAGCCCACGGAGGGGGCTTAATTCACCCCTCCACTTT.

This rearrangement joins TRBV18 to TRBJ2-7; D might be TRBD2 (6 bases). V gave up 3 bases and J gave up 0 bases, with 9 bases separating them. The germline V gene has CDR1 KGHSH and CDR2 LQKENI. The CDR3 length is 14 residues. The CDR3 region has the DNA TGTGCCAGCTCACCGGGACTGACCTCCTACGAGCAGTACTTC. This encodes CASSPGLTSYEQYF. The variable domain in full, with the rest retrieved from reference TRBV18 and TRBJ2-7, is NAGVMQNPRHLVRRRGQEARLRCSPMKGHSHVYWYRQLPEEGLKFMVYLQKENIIDESGMPKERFSAEFPKEGPSILRIQQVVRGDSAAYFCASSPGLTSYEQYFGPGTRLTVT.

This clone was seen a single time. As DNA, the CDR3 is TGTGCCAGCAGCGGGGTACTAGGGGGGGGGCTCAACATTCAGTACTTC. Translated: CASSGVLGGGLNIQYF. The J gene is TRBJ2-4, the V gene TRBV5-6; TRBD2 might be the D (7 bases). There are 16 residues in the CDR3. The V and J ends lost 4 bases and 7 bases respectively, with 21 bases between them. Germline values: CDR1 SGHDT, CDR2 YYEEEE.

Written as DNA, the CDR3 is TGTGCCAGCAGCTTAGTAGGGACTAGCCGAGTCACAGATACGCAGTATTTT. Its translation is CASSLVGTSRVTDTQYF. The chain combines TRBV7-2 with TRBJ2-3, with 9 bases aligning to TRBD2. Trimming removed 1 base from V and 2 bases from J; junction bases left unmatched: 7. CDR3 length: 17 residues. CDR1 and CDR2 (germline): SGHTA, FQGNSA.

The V and J genes are TRBV7-2 and TRBJ2-2, with 7 bases aligning to TRBD2. The CDR3 contains 15 residues. V gave up 2 bases and J gave up 4 bases; unmatched junction bases: 4. Germline lookup yields CDR1 SGHTA and CDR2 FQGNSA. DNA of the CDR3: TGTGCCAGCAGCTTAACGGGGGGTCCCACCGGGGAGCTGTTTTTT. Residues: CASSLTGGPTGELFF.

The gene calls are TRBV7-2 and TRBJ2-3; the match to TRBD2 covers 8 bases. Trimming removed 5 bases from V and 3 bases from J; junction bases left unmatched: 4. This CDR3 has 14 amino acids. Germline loops: CDR1 SGHTA, CDR2 FQGNSA. CDR3 sequence (DNA): TGTGCCAGCAGCCCAGCGGGGGTAACAGATACGCAGTATTTT. It specifies CASSPAGVTDTQYF.

This clone was recorded once. The chain employs TRBV18 and TRBJ2-5, with D possibly matching TRBD2 (5 bases). Trimming took 3 bases from V and 5 from J, leaving 13 bases between them. The CDR3 sequence is 14 residues long. Germline V gene sequence: CDR1 KGHSH, CDR2 LQKENI. CDR3 region: CASSPGLAQETQYF. DNA of the CDR3: TGTGCCAGCTCACCCGGACTCGCACAGGAGACCCAGTACTTC.

The chain has TRBV5-3 and TRBJ1-3; D may be TRBD1 (6 bases). TRBV5-3 is sorted into the ORF group, with uncertain function. Trimming stripped 4 bases from V and 4 bases from J, with 9 bases between. CDR3 length: 13 amino acids. CDR3: CARSSGQGNTIYF. DNA of the CDR3: TGTGCCAGAAGCAGCGGACAGGGAAACACCATATATTTT.

V and J are TRBV10-3 and TRBJ2-2; possible D gene TRBD1, 6 bases. CDR1 and CDR2 from the germline V gene are ENHRY and SYGVKD. This CDR3 is 16 amino acids long. The V end lost 6 bases, the J end lost 1 base, and 15 bases lay between the germline ends. The CDR3 DNA follows: TGTGCCATCAGGTCTACGGGCAGGGGGAACACCGGGGAGCTGTTTTTT. It is translated as CAIRSTGRGNTGELFF.

Many counts were recorded for this clone. The chain employs TRBV29-1 and TRBJ2-3; 7 bases map to TRBD1. CDR1 is SQVTM, CDR2 ANQGSEA, per germline. This CDR3 region has 14 residues. V lost 7 bases to trimming and J lost 1 base; unmatched junction nucleotides: 8. In DNA, the CDR3 is TGCAGCGGAAACAGGGGAAGGGGCACAGATACGCAGTATTTT. Residues: CSGNRGRGTDTQYF.

V and J are TRBV19 and TRBJ1-2; D remains unclear. Germline V CDR1 and CDR2: LNHDA, SQIVND (reference sequence). The CDR3 has 10 amino acids. Deletions cut 8 bases from V and 4 bases from J, with 5 bases between. This chain's CDR3 is CASEGYGYTF. CDR3 bases: TGTGCCAGTGAGGGCTATGGCTACACCTTC.

The V and J genes are TRBV7-2 and TRBJ2-6, with 7 bases matching TRBD2. The CDR3 has 18 residues. CDR1 and CDR2 from the germline V gene are SGHTA and FQGNSA. V dropped 3 bases and J dropped 2; count of bases not matched to a gene: 10. DNA of the CDR3: TGTGCCAGCAGCTTTCGCGTGGCGGGGGTGGCTGGGGCCAACGTCCTGACTTTC. It specifies CASSFRVAGVAGANVLTF.

This sequence joins TRBV19 and TRBJ2-3; 11 nucleotides align to TRBD1. Germline CDR1 reads LNHDA; CDR2 reads SQIVND (reference sequence). The CDR3 runs 14 residues. The V and J ends lost 9 bases and 3 bases, in that order; junction bases with no gene match: 5. CDR3 bases: TGTGCCAGCTGGGACAGGGGGTTTACAGATACGCAGTATTTT. Amino acids: CASWDRGFTDTQYF.

The rearrangement uses TRBV25-1 and TRBJ2-6, with D uncertain. CDR3 length equals 14 residues. Germline V gene sequence: CDR1 MGHDK, CDR2 SYGVNS. V lost 4 bases and J lost 0, with 4 bases in between. The CDR3 sequence: CASSGSSGANVLTF. The CDR3 nucleotides read TGTGCCAGCAGTGGGAGCTCTGGGGCCAACGTCCTGACTTTC.

This clone was picked up one time. The chain has TRBV7-2 and TRBJ2-1; 8 positions match TRBD2. Germline V gene sequence: CDR1 SGHTA, CDR2 FQGNSA. This CDR3 is built from 16 residues. After removal of 2 bases from V and 1 base from J, the junction contained 4 bases not matched to a gene. In DNA form, the CDR3 reads TGTGCCAGCAGCTTAATCAGCGGGGGTTCCTACAATGAGCAGTTCTTC. Its translation is CASSLISGGSYNEQFF.